Included here is one TCR beta chain sequence, with context. This specimen comes from a study of cytomegalovirus exposure and HLA in healthy donors. Germline CDR1 is MDHEN and CDR2 is SYDVKM. The CDR3 extends over 14 amino acids. V lost 2 bases, J lost 3 bases, and 11 bases lay in between. Some clones are missing from TCRdb's copy, which holds only in-frame ones; the method was immunoSEQ multiplex PCR. In the table there are about 160,000 clones, 85% to 90% of which are singletons. Material for sequencing was PBMCs. The receptor was isolated from a young woman in good health and CMV-seropositive. The chain couples TRBV28 to TRBJ2-7; a possible D gene is TRBD1 (6 bases). The CDR3 coding sequence is TGTGCCAGCAGTTTACAGGGGACCCTCTACGAGCAGTACTTC. Amino acid sequence: CASSLQGTLYEQYF.